One sample yielded the 28 T cell receptor beta chains listed below, sequenced in a study of CD8 T cells in Susac syndrome. Reverse transcription of roughly 0.5 to 1 ug RNA used random hexamers. TCRdb recomputed calls from the immunoSEQ multiplex PCR reads with MiXCR, one row per CDR3 protein. The sample has some 300,000 distinct CDR3 sequences, over 75% seen once. The sample consisted of CD8+ T cells from PBMCs. The source of these receptors is a human donor with multiple sclerosis.

The J gene is TRBJ2-3, the V gene TRBV11-2; TRBD2 agrees at 7 bases. CDR1 and CDR2 from the germline V gene are SGHAT and FQNNGV. V shed 5 bases, J shed 5 bases, and the junction held 4 bases outside the gene matches. The CDR3 consists of 13 residues. The CDR3 loop is CASSPLAGDTQYF. In DNA, the CDR3 is TGTGCCAGCAGCCCTTTAGCGGGAGATACGCAGTATTTT.

The chain uses TRBV5-4 and TRBJ1-4; D remains unclear. V lost 0 bases and J 0 bases, leaving 6 bases between the germline ends. There are 15 residues in the CDR3. Germline CDR1 is SGHNT and CDR2 is YYREEE (reference sequence). CDR3 sequence: CASSLDGATNEKLFF. CDR3 bases: TGTGCCAGCAGCTTGGACGGTGCAACTAATGAAAAACTGTTTTTT.

The chain carries TRBV28 and TRBJ2-7; D uncertain. V was shortened by 5 bases and J by 1 base, with 12 bases between the two germline ends. The germline V gene encodes CDR1 MDHEN and CDR2 SYDVKM. This CDR3 is 14 amino acids long. The CDR3, as DNA: TGTGCCAGCAGTCCAGGAGTTTGGTCCTACGAGCAGTACTTC. Amino acid sequence: CASSPGVWSYEQYF.

J is TRBJ2-1 and V is TRBV29-1; tentatively, D is TRBD2 (7 bases). Per the germline V gene, CDR1 is SQVTM and CDR2 is ANQGSEA. The ends were cut back, 6 bases at V and 8 bases at J, with 14 bases in the middle. This CDR3 comprises 12 residues. The CDR3 protein is CSVEVGGHEQFF. CDR3 DNA: TGCAGCGTGGAGGTCGGGGGGCATGAGCAGTTCTTC.

The chain joins TRBV13 to TRBJ2-1, with 9 bases lining up with TRBD2. The CDR3 totals 15 residues. With V trimmed by 4 bases and J by 8 bases, 9 bases remained unmatched. The V gene's germline CDR1 is PRHDT and CDR2 FYEKMQ (reference sequence). CDR3 nucleotide sequence: TGTGCCAGCAGCTCCCCAGCGGGAGGAGGGGATGAGCAGTTCTTC. It yields the protein CASSSPAGGGDEQFF.

CDR3: CASSQEAGTLAKNIQYF. DNA for the CDR3: TGTGCCAGCAGCCAAGAAGCAGGAACACTAGCCAAAAACATTCAGTACTTC. The chain is built from TRBV4-2 and TRBJ2-4, with D unresolved. This CDR3 has 17 amino acids. CDR1 is LGHNA, CDR2 YNFKEQ, per germline. V lost 0 bases and J lost 0, with 12 bases in between.

V is TRBV3-1 and J is TRBJ1-2; TRBD1 aligns across 8 bases. Per germline, CDR1 LGHDT and CDR2 YNNKEL (reference sequence). CDR3 size: 15 residues. Trimming took 3 bases from V and 4 from J; bases not matched to a gene: 7. The CDR3 nucleotides read TGTGCCAGCAGCCACCAGGGGGCCGCCCTCTATGGCTACACCTTC. Its translation is CASSHQGAALYGYTF.

The chain has TRBV20-1 and TRBJ2-1; D gene ambiguous. Trimming left V 6 bases short and J 8 bases short, with 17 bases between. The CDR3 spans 13 residues. Germline V gene sequence: CDR1 DFQATT, CDR2 SNEGSKA (reference sequence). The CDR3 protein is CSASLRVSDEQFF. The CDR3 coding sequence is TGCAGTGCCTCCTTACGGGTGAGCGATGAGCAGTTCTTC.

V gene TRBV7-6 combines with J gene TRBJ2-1; tentative D call: TRBD2 (6 bases). The V end lost 1 base, the J end lost 4 bases, and 11 bases lay between the germline ends. From germline, CDR1 is SGHVS and CDR2 FNYEAQ. This CDR3 has 15 amino acids. The CDR3 DNA follows: TGTGCCAGCAGCTTAGTTTCACTAGCATACAATGAGCAGTTCTTC. Residues: CASSLVSLAYNEQFF.

The chain has TRBV15 and TRBJ2-7; the D gene is possibly TRBD2 (6 bases). Trimming removed 8 bases at V and 5 bases at J, with 16 bases between. From germline, CDR1 is LNHNV and CDR2 YYDKDF (reference sequence). This CDR3 contains 13 residues. Here the CDR3 reads CATSSGSPHEQYF. DNA of the CDR3: TGTGCCACCTCCTCCGGGAGCCCCCACGAGCAGTACTTC.

The V gene is TRBV4-1, the J gene TRBJ1-3; D ambiguous. Germline assignment: CDR1 MGHRA and CDR2 YSYEKL. The CDR3 has 17 amino acids. Trimming removed 0 bases from V and 0 bases from J, with 12 bases in between. The CDR3, as DNA: TGCGCCAGCAGCCAAGATCAACACGCGAACTCTGGAAACACCATATATTTT. This gives the protein CASSQDQHANSGNTIYF.

J is TRBJ1-1 and V is TRBV27; tentatively, D is TRBD1 (5 bases). Trimming shortened V by 2 bases and J by 5 bases, and 21 bases separated the two germline ends. The germline CDR1 and CDR2 sequences are MNHEY and SMNVEV (reference sequence). This CDR3 has 17 amino acids. The CDR3 loop reads CASSLIGPSGEGTEAFF. DNA of the CDR3: TGTGCCAGCAGTTTAATCGGGCCCTCGGGGGAGGGGACTGAAGCTTTCTTT.

The rearrangement uses TRBV13 and TRBJ2-5; D might be TRBD2 (5 bases). Germline V gives CDR1 PRHDT, CDR2 FYEKMQ (reference sequence). The CDR3 is 13 residues long. Trimming took off 5 bases at V and 5 bases at J, with 12 bases between the two ends. The CDR3 is CASSDRPGETQYF. CDR3 coding DNA: TGTGCCAGCAGCGATAGGCCGGGGGAGACCCAGTACTTC.

The rearrangement joins TRBV28 to TRBJ1-5; 7 nucleotides align to TRBD1. This CDR3 is 15 amino acids long. Germline-derived CDR1 and CDR2 are MDHEN and SYDVKM. V shed 3 bases, J shed 7 bases, and the junction held 9 bases outside the gene matches. For the CDR3, the DNA is TGTGCCAGCAGTTTGCCCTTGACAGGGTACCAGCCCCAGCATTTT. Translation: CASSLPLTGYQPQHF. Full variable domain (outside the CDR3, taken from reference TRBV28 and TRBJ1-5): DVKVTQSSRYLVKRTGEKVFLECVQDMDHENMFWYRQDPGLGLRLIYFSYDVKMKEKGDIPEGYSVSREKKERFSLILESASTNQTSMYLCASSLPLTGYQPQHFGDGTRLSIL.

As DNA, the CDR3 is TGTGCCAGCAGTTTCTCTCCAGGGGCACTCTATGGCTACACCTTC. Translation: CASSFSPGALYGYTF. V is TRBV12-3 or TRBV12-4 and J is TRBJ1-2; TRBD1 is a possible D gene (6 bases). The V end was cut by 3 bases, the J end by 4 bases, with 15 bases between. The CDR3 runs to 15 residues.

This chain joins TRBV4-3 and TRBJ2-3, with D tentatively TRBD2 (5 bases). This CDR3 has 17 amino acids. CDR1 and CDR2 (germline): LGHNA, YSLEER. V gave up 0 bases and J gave up 1 base, with 14 bases separating them. The CDR3, as DNA: TGCGCCAGCAGCCAAGAGTGGAGCCGGGGTGGCACAGATACGCAGTATTTT. The encoded protein is CASSQEWSRGGTDTQYF.

This clonotype was picked up a small number of times. V usage is TRBV27 and J usage is TRBJ1-2; no definite D call. V lost 0 bases and J 5 bases, leaving 10 bases between the germline ends. The CDR3 is 14 amino acids. Germline V gives CDR1 MNHEY, CDR2 SMNVEV (reference sequence). This CDR3 reads CASSLSSAAYGYTF. CDR3 bases: TGTGCCAGCAGTTTATCGTCGGCAGCTTATGGCTACACCTTC.

Here the CDR3 DNA reads TGTGCCAGCAGCGCGAACGCCCGGGACAGGGCCACCTATAATTCACCCCTCCACTTT. This encodes CASSANARDRATYNSPLHF. J is TRBJ1-6 and V is TRBV9, with 9 positions matching TRBD1. Trimming removed 3 bases from V and 2 bases from J; junction bases left unmatched: 12. Germline CDR1 SGDLS, CDR2 YYNGEE. The length of the CDR3 is 19 residues.

The chain is built from TRBV7-9 and TRBJ2-1; 9 bases agree with TRBD2. The junction had 16 bases not matched to a gene; V was cut back by 5 bases and J by 2 bases. There are 19 residues in the CDR3. The germline CDR1 and CDR2 sequences are SEHNR and FQNEAQ (reference sequence). In DNA, the CDR3 is TGTGCCAGCAGCCCGTCCCCTCCTTCGTTAGCGGGAGCCTACAATGAGCAGTTCTTC. Translated: CASSPSPPSLAGAYNEQFF.

The V gene is TRBV20-1, the J gene TRBJ2-3; 12 positions agree with TRBD2. This CDR3 comprises 15 residues. Trimming took 3 bases from V and 5 from J; bases not matched to a gene: 6. Germline V gene lookup returns CDR1 DFQATT and CDR2 SNEGSKA (reference sequence). The CDR3 is CSASPSGRVRDTQYF. The CDR3 bases are TGCAGTGCTAGCCCTAGCGGGAGGGTCAGAGATACGCAGTATTTT.

The chain couples TRBV6-5 to TRBJ1-1; D unresolved. The germline V and J ends were trimmed by 10 bases and 1 base, with 7 bases remaining between them. Germline V CDR1 and CDR2: MNHEY, SVGAGI. The CDR3 has 11 amino acids. The CDR3 protein is CATERNTEAFF. CDR3 sequence (DNA): TGTGCCACCGAAAGGAACACTGAAGCTTTCTTT.

This rearrangement joins TRBV19 to TRBJ2-3, with a possible D match to TRBD2 (6 bases). Between the trimmed V and J ends, which lost 8 bases and 2 bases, there was a span of 14 bases. The CDR3 has 14 amino acids. Germline values: CDR1 LNHDA, CDR2 SQIVND (reference sequence). For the CDR3, the DNA is TGTGCCAGTGGATCGGGCGGGATCACAGATACGCAGTATTTT. Amino acid sequence: CASGSGGITDTQYF.

CDR3 nucleotides: TGTGCCAGTAGTCCTCGCTCGGGCTCTTTGGGAAACACTGAAGCTTTCTTT. Amino acids: CASSPRSGSLGNTEAFF. V is TRBV19 and J is TRBJ1-1; D not resolved. Trimming left V 5 bases short and J 2 bases short, with 21 bases between. The CDR3 contains 17 residues. From germline, CDR1 is LNHDA and CDR2 SQIVND (reference sequence).

This chain joins TRBV28 and TRBJ2-7; D perhaps matches TRBD1 (6 bases). The CDR3 length is 15 residues. Deletions cut 2 bases from V and 3 bases from J, with 14 bases between. Germline V gene lookup returns CDR1 MDHEN and CDR2 SYDVKM. The CDR3 loop reads CASSLKGEGSYEQYF. The CDR3 DNA reads TGTGCCAGCAGTTTAAAGGGGGAAGGGAGCTACGAGCAGTACTTC.

CDR3 nucleotide sequence: TGTGCCAGCAGCGCCCAGCATGGATTTGGCACTGAAGCTTTCTTT. Translated, it gives CASSAQHGFGTEAFF. This chain uses TRBV9 with TRBJ1-1, with D hard to call. V dropped 3 bases and J dropped 4 bases, with 16 bases sitting between them. The CDR3 consists of 15 residues. CDR1 and CDR2 (germline): SGDLS, YYNGEE.

The V gene is TRBV13, the J gene TRBJ2-5; D perhaps matches TRBD1 (5 bases). Germline CDR1 and CDR2: PRHDT and FYEKMQ (reference sequence). This CDR3 has 16 amino acids. Between the trimmed V and J ends, which lost 2 bases and 4 bases, there was a span of 17 bases. The CDR3 is CASSLPRVSGGETQYF. Here the CDR3 DNA reads TGTGCCAGCAGCTTACCCAGGGTGTCCGGTGGAGAGACCCAGTACTTC.

V and J are TRBV12-3 or TRBV12-4 and TRBJ1-3; D ambiguous. This CDR3 has 14 residues. V shed 8 bases and J shed 1 base, with 12 bases lying between them. The CDR3, as DNA: TGTGCCAGCTCCCCCTCGGGTTCTGGAAACACCATATATTTT. Translated, it gives CASSPSGSGNTIYF.

This clonotype was seen a handful of times. This sequence joins TRBV6-5 and TRBJ2-1; tentative D call: TRBD1 (6 bases). Trimming left V 2 bases short and J 8 bases short, with 22 bases between. The CDR3 loop spans 17 amino acids. Germline CDR1 reads MNHEY; CDR2 reads SVGAGI. CDR3 nucleotide sequence: TGTGCCAGCAGTTACCTGATACAGGGAGTTGGTTTGGATGAGCAGTTCTTC. It codes for CASSYLIQGVGLDEQFF.